The sample holds a few counts of the clone carrying this T cell receptor (beta chain). This table comes from immunoSEQ multiplex PCR, and its TCRdb copy is limited to in-frame clones, with some not included. The sample lists approximately 10,000 clones; over 75% were seen once. These data come from a study of follicular helper T cells after annual influenza vaccination. On the study more broadly: Across the 2013-2014, 2014-2015 and 2015-2016 vaccination seasons, some subjects were resampled.

As to time point: 2015-2016 season, pre-vaccination. Subjects lived in the community and lacked influenza vaccine within the prior 6 months. ICOS+CD38+ and ICOS-CD38- fractions were sorted from non-naive CD4+CXCR5+PD-1+ cells. In germline, CDR1 is SNHLY, CDR2 FYNNEI. V shed 6 bases, J shed 6 bases, and the junction held 9 bases outside the gene matches. This CDR3 has 14 residues. This receptor was taken from an adult who received the influenza vaccine. The sequences come from CXCR5+ CD38- circulating T follicular helper cells from blood, collected on the day of influenza vaccination. Described subset: circulating Tfh, non-naive CD4+CXCR5+PD-1+ (ICOS+CD38+ or ICOS-CD38-). J is TRBJ2-7 and V is TRBV2; 9 bases are a match to TRBD1. The CDR3 here is CASRSGQGSAEQYF. Here the CDR3 DNA reads TGTGCCAGCAGGTCGGGACAGGGTTCGGCCGAGCAGTACTTC.